The next 25 T cell receptor beta chains were all read from a single sample in a study of HIV-infected patients and healthy controls. Each CDR3 protein gets one entry after TCRdb re-called the 5' RACE reads with MiXCR. The table has about 67,000 distinct CDR3 sequences, approximately 16% seen once. Sequencing was performed on CD4+ T cells from blood. The source of these receptors is a human donor in good health.

This clonotype was seen just once. The chain links TRBV7-2 to TRBJ2-5; 9 bases fit TRBD2. CDR3 length: 16 amino acids. Germline loops: CDR1 SGHTA, CDR2 FQGNSA. The V segment lost 3 bases and the J segment 3 bases; nucleotides outside the gene matches: 8. CDR3 sequence reads: CASSFSQTSGEETQYF. The CDR3 DNA follows: TGTGCCAGCAGCTTTTCTCAGACTAGCGGAGAAGAGACCCAGTACTTC.

This clonotype was seen a handful of times. The chain combines TRBV25-1 with TRBJ2-7; TRBD2 is a possible D gene (6 bases). Germline lookup yields CDR1 MGHDK and CDR2 SYGVNS. CDR3 length equals 15 residues. V was clipped by 3 bases and J by 4 bases, with 16 bases between them. The CDR3 DNA sequence: TGTGCCAGCAGTGAGGGAGGCAAATTGCGTTACGAGCAGTACTTC. Protein sequence: CASSEGGKLRYEQYF.

This clonotype was found many times. This sequence joins TRBV11-2 and TRBJ2-1, with D tentatively TRBD2 (5 bases). The ends were cut back, 0 bases at V and 7 bases at J, with 13 bases in the middle. CDR3 size: 15 residues. Germline CDR1 is SGHAT and CDR2 is FQNNGV. Here the CDR3 DNA reads TGTGCCAGCAGCTTAGAGGTACTCGGAGGAAATGAGCAGTTCTTC. It translates to CASSLEVLGGNEQFF.

The chain combines TRBV20-1 with TRBJ1-5; TRBD1 is a possible D gene (5 bases). Trimming pared 3 bases from V and 8 bases from J, leaving 17 bases between. Germline V lookup: CDR1 DFQATT, CDR2 SNEGSKA (reference sequence). The CDR3 contains 14 residues. CDR3: CSASNRRQNEPQHF. Written as DNA, the CDR3 is TGCAGTGCTAGTAACAGGAGGCAAAACGAGCCCCAGCATTTT.

This clonotype appeared a few times. This chain uses TRBV20-1 with TRBJ2-7, with D possibly called TRBD1 or TRBD2 (6 bases each). Per the germline V gene, CDR1 is DFQATT and CDR2 is SNEGSKA (reference sequence). With 1 base removed from V and 2 bases from J, the gap between germline ends came to 12 bases. The CDR3 spans 14 residues. The CDR3 region is CSARVSGGPYEQYF. The CDR3 DNA reads TGCAGTGCTAGAGTATCTGGGGGGCCCTACGAGCAGTACTTC.

This clonotype was counted many times. The chain is built from TRBV28 and TRBJ2-5, with 8 bases fitting TRBD1. The V segment lost 4 bases and the J segment 5 bases; nucleotides outside the gene matches: 12. The CDR3 runs 16 residues. Looked up from germline, CDR1 is MDHEN and CDR2 is SYDVKM. The CDR3 loop is CASSSPGGQGSETQYF. DNA of the CDR3: TGTGCCAGCAGTTCTCCAGGTGGACAGGGTAGTGAGACCCAGTACTTC.

The chain joins TRBV7-3 to TRBJ2-6; D possibly uses TRBD1 or TRBD2 (5 bases each). Germline loops: CDR1 SGHTA, CDR2 FQGTGA. V lost 1 base and J 2 bases, leaving 6 bases between the germline ends. The CDR3 runs 15 residues. The chain's CDR3 is CASSLMGAGANVLTF. CDR3 DNA sequence: TGTGCCAGCAGCTTAATGGGGGCTGGGGCCAACGTCCTGACTTTC.

The table lists this clonotype with a few counts. The V call is TRBV6-2 or TRBV6-3, the J call TRBJ1-2, with D unresolved. Germline CDR1 MNHEY, CDR2 SVGEGT. V dropped 5 bases and J dropped 4 bases, with 8 bases sitting between them. This CDR3 region has 12 residues. This CDR3 reads CASSEGSYGYTF. In DNA, the CDR3 is TGTGCCAGCAGTGAGGGATCCTATGGCTACACCTTC.

The chain has TRBV20-1 and TRBJ2-5; TRBD2 matches at 10 bases. J lost 4 bases, V lost 5 bases, and 7 bases had no gene match. The CDR3 totals 14 residues. CDR1 and CDR2 from the germline V gene are DFQATT and SNEGSKA (reference sequence). The CDR3 is CSAESGLAVETQYF. Here the CDR3 DNA reads TGCAGTGCTGAGTCAGGACTAGCGGTAGAGACCCAGTACTTC.

The table lists this clonotype with a few counts. V gene TRBV12-3 or TRBV12-4 combines with J gene TRBJ1-2; D is undetermined. V lost 6 bases to trimming and J lost 7 bases, with 6 bases between them. CDR3 length equals 10 residues. Written as DNA, the CDR3 is TGTGCCAGCAGCAAACCTGGCTACACCTTC. Translated, it gives CASSKPGYTF.

The chain recombines TRBV20-1 with TRBJ2-7; D possibly corresponds to TRBD1 (5 bases). V was pared by 3 bases and J by 4 bases, with 13 bases between. The CDR3 sequence is 13 residues long. Germline-derived CDR1 and CDR2 are DFQATT and SNEGSKA (reference sequence). The CDR3 loop reads CSASRQPGYEQYF. In nucleotides, the CDR3 is TGCAGTGCTAGTAGGCAACCAGGGTACGAGCAGTACTTC.

This clonotype was seen only a few times. The V and J genes are TRBV10-3 and TRBJ2-7; D perhaps matches TRBD2 (5 bases). The CDR3 loop spans 13 amino acids. CDR1 and CDR2 from the germline V gene are ENHRY and SYGVKD. With 11 bases removed from V and 5 bases from J, the gap between germline ends came to 19 bases. The CDR3 loop is CAARPGERDEQYF. CDR3 nucleotide sequence: TGTGCCGCTCGCCCAGGAGAGAGGGACGAGCAGTACTTC.

This clonotype was seen ten or more times. V is TRBV20-1 and J is TRBJ1-2, with 7 bases lining up with TRBD1. CDR1 DFQATT and CDR2 SNEGSKA come from the germline V gene (reference sequence). CDR3 length: 12 residues. CDR3 coding DNA: TGCAGCACAGGGGAAACTAACTATGGCTACACCTTC. Protein product: CSTGETNYGYTF.

The chain has TRBV20-1 and TRBJ2-4; tentatively, D is TRBD2 (7 bases). The CDR3 is made up of 17 amino acids. CDR1 DFQATT and CDR2 SNEGSKA come from the germline V gene (reference sequence). Trimming stripped 6 bases from V and 4 bases from J, with 25 bases between. The CDR3 coding sequence is TGCAGTGCGAAGGAGGGCGGCGGGGGCCGAAGAAAAAACATTCAGTACTTC. Protein sequence: CSAKEGGGGRRKNIQYF.

This chain uses TRBV6-2 or TRBV6-3 with TRBJ1-1, with D possibly matching TRBD1 (6 bases). CDR1 MNHEY and CDR2 SVGEGT come from the germline V gene. The CDR3 has 16 amino acids. The V and J ends lost 2 bases and 3 bases respectively, with 16 bases between them. In DNA form, the CDR3 reads TGTGCCAGCAGTTACATGCAGGGGCGCGGGCACACTGAAGCTTTCTTT. This sequence encodes CASSYMQGRGHTEAFF.

The rearrangement uses TRBV12-3 or TRBV12-4 and TRBJ2-2; 9 positions agree with TRBD2. CDR3 length: 15 amino acids. The V and J ends lost 7 bases and 3 bases, in that order; junction bases with no gene match: 6. The CDR3 reads CASKRLAEYTGELFF. CDR3 DNA: TGTGCCAGCAAGAGACTAGCGGAGTACACCGGGGAGCTGTTTTTT.

This clonotype has more than one count but fewer than ten. The rearrangement links TRBV12-3 or TRBV12-4 to TRBJ1-5; D gene ambiguous. Trimming took 1 base from V and 5 from J, leaving 6 bases between them. CDR3 size: 13 residues. The CDR3 spells CASSLGVHQPQHF. The CDR3 bases are TGTGCCAGCAGTTTAGGGGTCCATCAGCCCCAGCATTTT.

V and J are TRBV7-2 and TRBJ2-1; 8 bases match TRBD2. Trimming at V came to 1 base and at J to 6 bases, leaving 5 bases not matched to a gene. CDR3 length equals 15 residues. Germline values: CDR1 SGHTA, CDR2 FQGNSA. In DNA form, the CDR3 reads TGTGCCAGCAGCTTAGTGCGGGGGGCCTTCAATGAGCAGTTCTTC. Its translation: CASSLVRGAFNEQFF.

This clonotype was seen only a few times. This rearrangement joins TRBV29-1 to TRBJ2-3; D not resolved. CDR3 length: 13 amino acids. Trimming pared 1 base from V and 2 bases from J, leaving 7 bases between. Per germline, CDR1 SQVTM and CDR2 ANQGSEA. CDR3 sequence reads: CSVEAPFTDTQYF. CDR3 nucleotide sequence: TGCAGCGTTGAAGCCCCGTTCACAGATACGCAGTATTTT.

This clonotype was recorded a few times. The J gene is TRBJ2-7, the V gene TRBV20-1; a possible D gene is TRBD2 (7 bases). CDR3 length equals 16 residues. Germline CDR1 reads DFQATT; CDR2 reads SNEGSKA (reference sequence). V lost 5 bases, J lost 0 bases, and 20 bases lay in between. The CDR3 region is CSAPGRGGSRSYEQYF. In DNA, the CDR3 is TGCAGTGCTCCAGGGAGGGGGGGTTCCCGCTCCTACGAGCAGTACTTC.

This clonotype turned up a few times. This chain uses TRBV19 with TRBJ2-6; D call uncertain. Germline loops: CDR1 LNHDA, CDR2 SQIVND (reference sequence). The ends were cut back, 3 bases at V and 4 bases at J, with 10 bases in the middle. This CDR3 comprises 15 residues. The CDR3 DNA follows: TGTGCCAGTAGTATTGGAAGCCCCGGGGCCAACGTCCTGACTTTC. It codes for CASSIGSPGANVLTF.

DNA for the CDR3: TGTGCCAGCAGCTTGACGGCGGGAGGAACTAGCTCGAAGACCCAGTACTTC. Its protein is CASSLTAGGTSSKTQYF. This chain uses TRBV7-2 with TRBJ2-5, with 8 bases matching TRBD2. The V gene's germline CDR1 is SGHTA and CDR2 FQGNSA. The CDR3 is made up of 17 amino acids. J was trimmed by 6 bases and V by 3 bases; bases with no gene match: 15.

This clonotype was seen ten or more times. This chain links TRBV18 with TRBJ1-1; no clear D gene. V lost 2 bases, J lost 0 bases, and 10 bases lay in between. This CDR3 is built from 15 residues. CDR1 and CDR2 from the germline V gene are KGHSH and LQKENI. CDR3 sequence: CASSPVADMNTEAFF. The CDR3 DNA follows: TGTGCCAGCTCACCAGTGGCAGACATGAACACTGAAGCTTTCTTT.

This rearrangement joins TRBV2 to TRBJ1-2; 8 nucleotides agree with TRBD1. V was pared by 8 bases and J by 7 bases, with 12 bases of the junction left unmatched. In germline, CDR1 is SNHLY, CDR2 FYNNEI. The CDR3 has 14 residues. The DNA of the CDR3 is TGTGCCAGCCTCGGTTCGGCAGGGGGCGTTGGCTACACCTTC. It is translated as CASLGSAGGVGYTF.

In its sample, this clonotype was seen many times. This rearrangement joins TRBV18 to TRBJ2-1; 7 nucleotides match TRBD2. The V segment lost 1 base and the J segment 2 bases; nucleotides outside the gene matches: 5. The CDR3 length is 16 residues. In germline, CDR1 is KGHSH, CDR2 LQKENI. The CDR3 loop reads CASSPLGGGAYNEQFF. The CDR3 DNA is TGTGCCAGCTCACCACTTGGCGGGGGAGCCTACAATGAGCAGTTCTTC.